The text below deals with one T cell receptor (beta chain). Its antigen is unknown. The data were obtained in a study of cytomegalovirus exposure and HLA in healthy donors. Study-level results: The majority of TCR sequences were rare, yet some public TCRs appeared in many donors. As was reported, the classifier diagnosed cytomegalovirus status with high specificity and sensitivity. Researchers catalogued 150 or so TCR beta chains as cytomegalovirus-associated.

The V gene's germline CDR1 is SGDLS and CDR2 YYNGEE. The length of the CDR3 is 13 residues. Trimming stripped 0 bases from V and 3 bases from J, with 6 bases between. Using immunoSEQ multiplex PCR, the repertoire was profiled, and TCRdb retains in-frame clones only, with some absent. Of around 250,000 clones listed, around 90% are singletons. The sample taken for sequencing was PBMCs. The gene calls are TRBV9 and TRBJ1-2; unclear D gene. This TCR came from a woman under 30 in good health and CMV-seronegative. CDR3 in DNA: TGTGCCAGCAGCGTAGTCAGTGACTATGGCTACACCTTC. Translated: CASSVVSDYGYTF. Complete variable domain (other parts from reference TRBV9 and TRBJ1-2): DSGVTQTPKHLITATGQRVTLRCSPRSGDLSVYWYQQSLDQGLQFLIQYYNGEERAKGNILERFSAQQFPDLHSELNLSSLELGDSALYFCASSVVSDYGYTFGSGTRLTVV.